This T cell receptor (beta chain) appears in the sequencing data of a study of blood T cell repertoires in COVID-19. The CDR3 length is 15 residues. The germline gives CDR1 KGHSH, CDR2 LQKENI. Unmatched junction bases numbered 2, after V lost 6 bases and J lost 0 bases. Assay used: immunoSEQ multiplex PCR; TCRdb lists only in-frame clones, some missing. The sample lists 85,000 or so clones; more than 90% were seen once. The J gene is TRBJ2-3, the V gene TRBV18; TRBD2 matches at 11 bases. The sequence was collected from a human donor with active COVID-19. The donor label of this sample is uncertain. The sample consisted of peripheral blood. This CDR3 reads CASSRLAGSTDTQYF. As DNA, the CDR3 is TGTGCCAGCTCCAGACTAGCGGGAAGCACAGATACGCAGTATTTT.